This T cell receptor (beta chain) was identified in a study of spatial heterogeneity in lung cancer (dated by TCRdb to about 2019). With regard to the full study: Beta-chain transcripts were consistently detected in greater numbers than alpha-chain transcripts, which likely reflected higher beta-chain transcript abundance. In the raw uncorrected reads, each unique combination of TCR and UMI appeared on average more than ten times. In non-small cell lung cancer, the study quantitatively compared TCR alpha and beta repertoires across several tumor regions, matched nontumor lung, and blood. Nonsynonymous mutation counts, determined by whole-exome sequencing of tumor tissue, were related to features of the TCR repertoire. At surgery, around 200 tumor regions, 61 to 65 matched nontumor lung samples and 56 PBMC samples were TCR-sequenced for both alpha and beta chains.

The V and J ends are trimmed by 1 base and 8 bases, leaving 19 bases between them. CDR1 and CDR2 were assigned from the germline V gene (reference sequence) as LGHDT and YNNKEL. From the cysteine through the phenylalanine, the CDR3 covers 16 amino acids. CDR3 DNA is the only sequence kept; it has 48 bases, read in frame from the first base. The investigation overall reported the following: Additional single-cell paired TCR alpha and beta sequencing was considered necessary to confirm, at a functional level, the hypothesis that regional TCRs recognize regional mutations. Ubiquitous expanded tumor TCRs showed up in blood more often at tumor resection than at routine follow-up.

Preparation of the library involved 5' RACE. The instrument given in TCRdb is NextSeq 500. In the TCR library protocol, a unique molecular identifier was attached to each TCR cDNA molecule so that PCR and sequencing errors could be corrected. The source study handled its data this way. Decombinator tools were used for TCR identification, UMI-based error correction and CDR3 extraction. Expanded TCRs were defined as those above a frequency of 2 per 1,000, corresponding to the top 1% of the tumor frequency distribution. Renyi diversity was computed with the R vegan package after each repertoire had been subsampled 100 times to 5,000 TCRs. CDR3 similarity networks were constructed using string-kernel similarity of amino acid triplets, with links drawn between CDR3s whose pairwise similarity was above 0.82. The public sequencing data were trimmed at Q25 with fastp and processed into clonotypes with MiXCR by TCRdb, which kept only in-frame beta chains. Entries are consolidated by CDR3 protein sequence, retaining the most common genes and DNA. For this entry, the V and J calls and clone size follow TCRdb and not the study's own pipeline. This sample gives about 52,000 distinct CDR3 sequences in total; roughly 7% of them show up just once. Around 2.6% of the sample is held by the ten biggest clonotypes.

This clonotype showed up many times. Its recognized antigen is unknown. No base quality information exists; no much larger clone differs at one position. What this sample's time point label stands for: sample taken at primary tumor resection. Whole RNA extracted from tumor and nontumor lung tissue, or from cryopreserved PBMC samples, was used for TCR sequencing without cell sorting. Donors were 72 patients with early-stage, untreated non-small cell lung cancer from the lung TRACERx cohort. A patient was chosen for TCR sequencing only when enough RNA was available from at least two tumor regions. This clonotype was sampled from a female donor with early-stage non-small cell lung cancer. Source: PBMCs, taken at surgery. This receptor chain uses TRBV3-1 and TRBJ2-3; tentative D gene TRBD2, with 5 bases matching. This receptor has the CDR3 CASSQGRTLPRGTQYF. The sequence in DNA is TGTGCCAGCAGCCAAGGCCGGACTTTGCCCCGAGGTACGCAGTATTTT.